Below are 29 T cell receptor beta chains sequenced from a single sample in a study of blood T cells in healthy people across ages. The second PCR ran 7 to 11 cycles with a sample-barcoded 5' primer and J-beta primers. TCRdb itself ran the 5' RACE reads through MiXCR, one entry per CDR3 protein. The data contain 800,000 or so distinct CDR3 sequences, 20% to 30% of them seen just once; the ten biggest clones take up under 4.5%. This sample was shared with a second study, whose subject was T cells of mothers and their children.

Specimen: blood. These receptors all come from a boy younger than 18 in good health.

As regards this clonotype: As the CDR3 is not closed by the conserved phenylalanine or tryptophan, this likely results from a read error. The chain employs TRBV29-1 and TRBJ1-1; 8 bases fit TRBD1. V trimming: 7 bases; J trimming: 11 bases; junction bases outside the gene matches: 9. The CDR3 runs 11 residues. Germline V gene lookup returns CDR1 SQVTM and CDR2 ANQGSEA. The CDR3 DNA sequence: TGCAGCGCTGACCGGGACAGGAGGGCTTTCCTT. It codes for CSADRDRRAFL.

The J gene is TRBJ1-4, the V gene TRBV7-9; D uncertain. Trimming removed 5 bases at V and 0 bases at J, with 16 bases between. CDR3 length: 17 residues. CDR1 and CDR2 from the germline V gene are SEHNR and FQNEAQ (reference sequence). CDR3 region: CASSGEVIGATNEKLFF. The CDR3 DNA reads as TGTGCCAGCAGCGGCGAAGTGATCGGTGCAACTAATGAAAAACTGTTTTTT.

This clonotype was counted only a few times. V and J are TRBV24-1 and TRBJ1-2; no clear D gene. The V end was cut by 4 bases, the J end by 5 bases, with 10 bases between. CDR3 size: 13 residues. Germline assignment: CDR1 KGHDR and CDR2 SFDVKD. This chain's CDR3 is CATSDSAYYGYTF. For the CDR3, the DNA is TGTGCCACCAGTGACAGTGCCTATTATGGCTACACCTTC.

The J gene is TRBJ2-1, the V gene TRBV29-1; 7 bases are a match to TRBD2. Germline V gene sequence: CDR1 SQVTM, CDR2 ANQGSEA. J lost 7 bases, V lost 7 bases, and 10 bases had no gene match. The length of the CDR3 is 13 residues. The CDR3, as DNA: TGCAGCGCTTATTTGGGGGGAGGGAATGAGCAGTTCTTC. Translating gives CSAYLGGGNEQFF.

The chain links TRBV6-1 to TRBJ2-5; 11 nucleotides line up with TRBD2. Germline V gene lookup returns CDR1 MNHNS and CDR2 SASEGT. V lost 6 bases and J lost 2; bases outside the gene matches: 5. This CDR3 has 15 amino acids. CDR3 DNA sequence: TGTGCCAGCAGCATAGCGGGGGGGCCGCAAGAGACCCAGTACTTC. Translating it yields CASSIAGGPQETQYF.

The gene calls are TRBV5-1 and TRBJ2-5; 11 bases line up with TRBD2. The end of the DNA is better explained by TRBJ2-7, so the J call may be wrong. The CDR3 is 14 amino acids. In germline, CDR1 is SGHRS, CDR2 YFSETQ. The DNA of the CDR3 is TGCGCCAGCAGCTATAGCGGGAGGGCCTACGAGCAGTACTTC. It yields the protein CASSYSGRAYEQYF.

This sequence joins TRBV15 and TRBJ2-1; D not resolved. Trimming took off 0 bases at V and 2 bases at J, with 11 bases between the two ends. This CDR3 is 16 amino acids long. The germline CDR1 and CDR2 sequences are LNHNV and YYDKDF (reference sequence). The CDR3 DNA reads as TGTGCCACCAGCAGAGATCGTCTTTTGGCCTACAATGAGCAGTTCTTC. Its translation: CATSRDRLLAYNEQFF.

CDR3: CASSQEQYSPLHF. The DNA of the CDR3 is TGCGCCAGCAGCCAAGAGCAGTACTCACCCCTCCACTTT. The V gene is TRBV4-3, the J gene TRBJ1-6; D is uncertain. V lost 0 bases and J 10 bases, leaving 7 bases between the germline ends. CDR1 and CDR2 (germline): LGHNA, YSLEER. The CDR3 runs 13 residues.

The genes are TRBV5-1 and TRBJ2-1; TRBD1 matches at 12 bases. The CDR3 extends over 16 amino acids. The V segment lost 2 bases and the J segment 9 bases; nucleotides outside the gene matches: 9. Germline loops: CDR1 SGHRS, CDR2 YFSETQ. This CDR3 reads CASSLKWDRGLVEQFF. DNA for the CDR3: TGCGCCAGCAGCTTAAAATGGGACAGGGGGCTGGTTGAGCAGTTCTTC.

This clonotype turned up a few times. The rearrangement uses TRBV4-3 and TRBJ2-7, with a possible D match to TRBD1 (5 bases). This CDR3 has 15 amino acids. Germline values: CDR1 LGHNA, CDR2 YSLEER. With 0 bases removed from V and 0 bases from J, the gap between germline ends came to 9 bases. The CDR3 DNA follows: TGCGCCAGCAGCCAAGACGCGGACAACTCCTACGAGCAGTACTTC. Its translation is CASSQDADNSYEQYF.

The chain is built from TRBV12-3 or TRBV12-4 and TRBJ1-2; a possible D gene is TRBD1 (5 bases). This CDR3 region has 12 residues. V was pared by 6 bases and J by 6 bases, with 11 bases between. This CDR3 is CASRPGKDGYTF. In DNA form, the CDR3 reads TGTGCCAGCAGACCAGGGAAGGATGGCTACACCTTC.

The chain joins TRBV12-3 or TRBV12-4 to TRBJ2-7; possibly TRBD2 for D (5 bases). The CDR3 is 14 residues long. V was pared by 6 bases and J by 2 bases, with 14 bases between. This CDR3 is CASSYSGIAYEQYF. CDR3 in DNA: TGTGCCAGCAGCTATTCCGGGATCGCCTACGAGCAGTACTTC.

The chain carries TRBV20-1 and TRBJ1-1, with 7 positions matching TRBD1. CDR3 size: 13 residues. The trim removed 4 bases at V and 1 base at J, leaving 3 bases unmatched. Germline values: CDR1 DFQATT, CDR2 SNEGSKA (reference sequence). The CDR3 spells CSATRTGNTEAFF. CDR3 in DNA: TGCAGTGCTACCCGGACAGGGAACACTGAAGCTTTCTTT.

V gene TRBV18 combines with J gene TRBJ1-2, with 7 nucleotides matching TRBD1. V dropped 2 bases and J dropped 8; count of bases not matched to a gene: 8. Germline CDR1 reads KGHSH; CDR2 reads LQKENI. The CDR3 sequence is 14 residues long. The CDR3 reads CASSPEEGARGYTF. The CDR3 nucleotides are TGTGCCAGCTCACCAGAAGAGGGGGCCCGGGGCTACACCTTC.

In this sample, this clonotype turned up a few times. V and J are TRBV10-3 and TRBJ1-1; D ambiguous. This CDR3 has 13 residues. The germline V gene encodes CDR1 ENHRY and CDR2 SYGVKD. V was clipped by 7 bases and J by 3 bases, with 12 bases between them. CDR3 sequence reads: CAITKEEDTEAFF. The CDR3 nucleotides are TGTGCCATCACCAAAGAAGAGGACACTGAAGCTTTCTTT.

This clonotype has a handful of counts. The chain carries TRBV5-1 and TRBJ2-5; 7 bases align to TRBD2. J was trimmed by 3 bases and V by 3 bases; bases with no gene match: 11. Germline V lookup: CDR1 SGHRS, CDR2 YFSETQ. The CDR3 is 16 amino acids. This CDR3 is CASSSRLVRGEETQYF. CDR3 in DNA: TGCGCCAGCAGCTCAAGACTCGTTCGGGGGGAAGAGACCCAGTACTTC.

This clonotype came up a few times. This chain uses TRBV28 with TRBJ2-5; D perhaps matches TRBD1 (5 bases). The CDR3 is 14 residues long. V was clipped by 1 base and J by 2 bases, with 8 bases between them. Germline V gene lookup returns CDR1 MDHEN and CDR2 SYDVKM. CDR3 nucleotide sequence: TGTGCCAGCAGTTTATCGGACACTCAAGAGACCCAGTACTTC. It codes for CASSLSDTQETQYF.

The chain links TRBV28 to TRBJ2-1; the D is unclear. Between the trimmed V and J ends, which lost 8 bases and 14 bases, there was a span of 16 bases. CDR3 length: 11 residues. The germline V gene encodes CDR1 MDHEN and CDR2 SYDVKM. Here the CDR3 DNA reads TGTGCCAGCTCCCTCGGTGGCTTGGAGTTCTTC. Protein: CASSLGGLEFF.

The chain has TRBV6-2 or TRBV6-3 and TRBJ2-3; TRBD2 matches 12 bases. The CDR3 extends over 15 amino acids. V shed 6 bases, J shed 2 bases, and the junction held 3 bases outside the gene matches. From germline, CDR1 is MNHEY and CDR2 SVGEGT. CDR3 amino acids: CASSRLAGDTDTQYF. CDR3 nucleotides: TGTGCCAGCAGCCGACTAGCGGGAGACACAGATACGCAGTATTTT.

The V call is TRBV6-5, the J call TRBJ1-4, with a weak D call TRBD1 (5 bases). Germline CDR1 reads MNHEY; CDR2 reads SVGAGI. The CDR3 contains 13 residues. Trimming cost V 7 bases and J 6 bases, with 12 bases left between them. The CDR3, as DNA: TGTGCCAGCACACGGTTGGGGGATGAAAAACTGTTTTTT. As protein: CASTRLGDEKLFF.

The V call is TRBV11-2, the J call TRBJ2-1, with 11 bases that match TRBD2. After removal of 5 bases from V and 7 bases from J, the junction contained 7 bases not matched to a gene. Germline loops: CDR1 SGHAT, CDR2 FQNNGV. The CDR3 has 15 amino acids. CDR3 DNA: TGTGCCAGCAGCCCTCTACTAGCGGGGGCTAATGAGCAGTTCTTC. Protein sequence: CASSPLLAGANEQFF.

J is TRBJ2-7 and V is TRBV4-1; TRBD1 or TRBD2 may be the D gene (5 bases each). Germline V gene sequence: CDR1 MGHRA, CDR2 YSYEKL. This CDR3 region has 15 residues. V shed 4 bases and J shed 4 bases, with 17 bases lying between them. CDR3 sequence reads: CASSPVGTAVYEQYF. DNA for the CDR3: TGCGCCAGCAGCCCGGTAGGGACGGCAGTTTACGAGCAGTACTTC.

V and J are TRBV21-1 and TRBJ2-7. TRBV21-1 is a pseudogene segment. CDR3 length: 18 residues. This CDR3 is CASSKLNRRAYYLYEQYF. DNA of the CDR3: TGTGCCAGCAGCAAACTCAACCGGCGAGCGTACTATCTCTACGAGCAGTACTTC.

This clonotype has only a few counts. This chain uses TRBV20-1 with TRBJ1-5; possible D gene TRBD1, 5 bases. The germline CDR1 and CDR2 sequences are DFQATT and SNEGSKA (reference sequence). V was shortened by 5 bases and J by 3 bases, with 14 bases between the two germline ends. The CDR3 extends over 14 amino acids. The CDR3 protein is CSAVARGVNQPQHF. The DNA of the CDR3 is TGCAGTGCTGTGGCGAGGGGCGTCAATCAGCCCCAGCATTTT.

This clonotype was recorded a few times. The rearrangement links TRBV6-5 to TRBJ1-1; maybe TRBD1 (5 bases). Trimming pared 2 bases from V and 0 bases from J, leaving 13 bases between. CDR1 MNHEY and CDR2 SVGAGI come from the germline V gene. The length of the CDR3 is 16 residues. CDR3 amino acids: CASSYGGGIMNTEAFF. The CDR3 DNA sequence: TGTGCCAGCAGTTACGGGGGGGGTATTATGAACACTGAAGCTTTCTTT.

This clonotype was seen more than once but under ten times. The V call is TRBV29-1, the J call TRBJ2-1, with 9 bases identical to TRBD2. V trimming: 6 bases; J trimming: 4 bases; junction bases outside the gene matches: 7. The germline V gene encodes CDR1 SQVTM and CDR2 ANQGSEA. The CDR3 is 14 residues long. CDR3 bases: TGCAGCGTGGGAGCGGGGGGATCTTACAATGAGCAGTTCTTC. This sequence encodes CSVGAGGSYNEQFF.

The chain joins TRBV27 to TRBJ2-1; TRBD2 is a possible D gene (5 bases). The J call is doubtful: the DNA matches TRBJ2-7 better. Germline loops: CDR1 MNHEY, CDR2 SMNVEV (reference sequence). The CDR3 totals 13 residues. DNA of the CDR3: TGTGCCAGCAGTTCAAGGGAGTGGGGTGAGCAGTACTTC. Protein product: CASSSREWGEQYF.

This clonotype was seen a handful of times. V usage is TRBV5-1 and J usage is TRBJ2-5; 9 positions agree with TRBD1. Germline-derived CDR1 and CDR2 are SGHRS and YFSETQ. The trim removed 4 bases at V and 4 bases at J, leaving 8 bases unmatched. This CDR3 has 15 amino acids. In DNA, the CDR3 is TGCGCCAGCAGCGACACAGGGGGCAGCCGAGAGACCCAGTACTTC. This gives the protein CASSDTGGSRETQYF.

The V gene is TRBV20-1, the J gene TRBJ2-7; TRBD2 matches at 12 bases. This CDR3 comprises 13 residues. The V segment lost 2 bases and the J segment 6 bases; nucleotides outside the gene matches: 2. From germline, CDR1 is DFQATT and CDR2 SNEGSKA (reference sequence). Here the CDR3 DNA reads TGCAGTGCTAGACTAGCGGGGGGGAGCGAGCAGTACTTC. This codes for CSARLAGGSEQYF.